These T cell receptor beta chains were read from a single sample in a study of blood T cell repertoires in COVID-19. Assay: immunoSEQ multiplex PCR; the TCRdb copy retains only in-frame clones and omits some. Of a few hundred thousand clones in the sample, roughly 84% were seen once. Sequencing input: peripheral blood. The receptors were sampled from a man in his forties or fifties with active or convalescent COVID-19. Each CDR3 is given with its conserved first and last residue. The D gene is left open where the match is weak. Expanded clones get a size class; other rows say once, few or many, or leave the size out.

J: TRBJ2-7; size: -; D: -; V: TRBV7-9; DNA: TGTGCCAGCAGCTTAAGTAGCCAGCTCGGCGAGCAGTACTTC; CDR3: CASSLSSQLGEQYF
J: TRBJ1-4; size: -; D: TRBD1; V: TRBV9; DNA: TGTGCCAGCAACAGACAGGGTGCGGTAGAAGAAAAACTGTTTTTT; CDR3: CASNRQGAVEEKLFF
J: TRBJ1-4; size: once; D: -; V: TRBV29-1; DNA: TGCAGCGCTACTGGCGGGCATGGCGAAAAACTGTTTTTT; CDR3: CSATGGHGEKLFF
J: TRBJ2-4; size: -; D: -; V: TRBV6-1; DNA: TGTGCCAGCAGTGGGGACATTATGGGCCTCCCGAGCCTTCAGTACTTC; CDR3: CASSGDIMGLPSLQYF
J: TRBJ1-3; size: -; D: -; V: TRBV18; DNA: TGTGCCAGCTCACCGGGCCTTTACAGCAGCTCTGGAAACACCATATATTTT; CDR3: CASSPGLYSSSGNTIYF
J: TRBJ1-5; size: -; D: -; V: TRBV30; DNA: TGTGCCGGGAGCGAGGGAGGAGGGCCCCAGCATTTT; CDR3: CAGSEGGGPQHF
J: TRBJ2-5; size: once; D: TRBD2; V: TRBV10-3; DNA: TGTGCCATCAGGAGCCTAGCGGGAGGAACCCAGTACTTC; CDR3: CAIRSLAGGTQYF
J: TRBJ2-1; size: -; D: -; V: TRBV7-3; DNA: TGTGCCAGCAGCTTAAGTGGCAGGGGCTCCTACAATGAGCAGTTCTTC; CDR3: CASSLSGRGSYNEQFF
J: TRBJ1-1; size: -; D: -; V: TRBV4-3; DNA: TGCGCCAGCAGCCAAAGGCCGGGGGTAGCTTTCTTT; CDR3: CASSQRPGVAFF
J: TRBJ2-7; size: -; D: -; V: TRBV6-2/TRBV6-3; DNA: TGTGCCAGCAGCCTCCAGAAATTCTCCTACGAGCAGTACTTC; CDR3: CASSLQKFSYEQYF
J: TRBJ2-7; size: -; D: TRBD2; V: TRBV13; DNA: TGTGCCAGCAGCTTCGGGGAGACTAGCGGGAGCTACGAGCAGTACTTC; CDR3: CASSFGETSGSYEQYF
J: TRBJ2-2; size: -; D: -; V: TRBV28; DNA: TGTGCCAGCAGTTTACGCACCGGGGAGCTGTTTTTT; CDR3: CASSLRTGELFF
J: TRBJ1-2; size: -; D: -; V: TRBV6-5; DNA: TGTGCCAGCAGCCACCGGTGGCAGGGGTTTGGCTACACCTTC; CDR3: CASSHRWQGFGYTF
J: TRBJ2-3; size: -; D: TRBD1; V: TRBV7-3; DNA: TGTGCCAGCAGTTACGACAGGGGAAGTACGCAGTATTTT; CDR3: CASSYDRGSTQYF
J: TRBJ2-2; size: -; D: TRBD2; V: TRBV7-2; DNA: TGTGCCAGCAGCTTAGTAGCGGGAGGGCGAGGCACCGGGGAGCTGTTTTTT; CDR3: CASSLVAGGRGTGELFF
J: TRBJ2-2; size: -; D: -; V: TRBV28; DNA: TGTGCCAGCAGTCCGAGGACAGTCATGAACACCGGGGAGCTGTTTTTT; CDR3: CASSPRTVMNTGELFF
J: TRBJ1-3; size: -; D: -; V: TRBV9; DNA: TGTGCCAGCAGCGTAGATCCCCAAGGGGCCTCTGGAAACACCATATATTTT; CDR3: CASSVDPQGASGNTIYF
J: TRBJ2-1; size: -; D: TRBD2; V: TRBV7-2; DNA: TGTGCCAGCAGCCCCCAGACTAGCGGGGGGGGTGGCAATGAGCAGTTCTTC; CDR3: CASSPQTSGGGGNEQFF
J: TRBJ2-1; size: -; D: TRBD2; V: TRBV9; DNA: TGTGCCAGCAGCGGAAGGCCTAGCGGGGGGAATGAGCAGTTCTTC; CDR3: CASSGRPSGGNEQFF
J: TRBJ2-1; size: -; D: -; V: TRBV7-9; DNA: TGTGCCAGCAATTTCGACTGGATCTTAAATGAGCAGTTCTTC; CDR3: CASNFDWILNEQFF
J: TRBJ1-5; size: -; D: -; V: TRBV7-8; DNA: TGTGCCAGCAGCTTGGGGACATGGTCTAACAATCAGCCCCAGCATTTT; CDR3: CASSLGTWSNNQPQHF
J: TRBJ2-3; size: few; D: -; V: TRBV6-6; DNA: TGTGCCAGCGGAACGGGACTCTACATCACAGATACGCAGTATTTT; CDR3: CASGTGLYITDTQYF
J: TRBJ1-1; size: -; D: -; V: TRBV18; DNA: TGTGCCAGCTCACCGACGGGGGAGGAAGCTGAAGCTTTCTTT; CDR3: CASSPTGEEAEAFF
J: TRBJ1-6; size: -; D: TRBD1; V: TRBV3-1/TRBV3-2; DNA: TGTGCCAGCAGCACCGGGACAGAAAATTCACCCCTCCACTTT; CDR3: CASSTGTENSPLHF
J: TRBJ2-1; size: once; D: -; V: TRBV9; DNA: TGTGCCAGCAGCCCCCCGGCAGGGGGAGGTGAGCAGTTCTTC; CDR3: CASSPPAGGGEQFF
J: TRBJ1-1; size: -; D: TRBD1; V: TRBV9; DNA: TGTGCCAGCAGCCCCCCTATGGGACAGGCGGGTGAAGCTTTCTTT; CDR3: CASSPPMGQAGEAFF
J: TRBJ1-4; size: once; D: TRBD1; V: TRBV5-4; DNA: TGTGCCAGCAGCTCCCCGGGACAGTCTAATGAAAAACTGTTTTTT; CDR3: CASSSPGQSNEKLFF
J: TRBJ2-7; size: -; D: TRBD1; V: TRBV10-3; DNA: TGTGCCATCAGCGGGACAGGGGGAAACCGCTACGAGCAGTACTTC; CDR3: CAISGTGGNRYEQYF
J: TRBJ1-1; size: few; D: -; V: TRBV7-3; DNA: TGTGCCAGCAGCCAACAGGGTGCGGACACTGAAGCTTTCTTT; CDR3: CASSQQGADTEAFF
J: TRBJ1-2; size: -; D: TRBD1; V: TRBV28; DNA: TGTGCCAGCAGTTCCCTCGGACAGGACTATGGCTACACCTTC; CDR3: CASSSLGQDYGYTF
J: TRBJ2-3; size: -; D: TRBD2; V: TRBV5-1; DNA: TGCGCCAGCAGCTTGGGGAAGACTAGCTACACAGATACGCAGTATTTT; CDR3: CASSLGKTSYTDTQYF
J: TRBJ1-4; size: -; D: -; V: TRBV21-1; DNA: TGTGCCAGCAGCAGACTACAGGGGAGGACAGCTAATGAAAAACTGTTTTTT; CDR3: CASSRLQGRTANEKLFF
J: TRBJ2-7; size: once; D: -; V: TRBV4-2; DNA: TGTGCCAGCAGCCAAGATACCCCTGGGGCATCCTACGAGCAGTACTTC; CDR3: CASSQDTPGASYEQYF
J: TRBJ2-2; size: once; D: TRBD1; V: TRBV5-1; DNA: TGCGCCAGCAGTAGACAGGGTGAGGCGTCCGGGGAGCTGTTTTTT; CDR3: CASSRQGEASGELFF
J: TRBJ2-3; size: -; D: TRBD2; V: TRBV14; DNA: TGTGCCAGCAGCCAGCTAGCGGGAGCAGATACGCAGTATTTT; CDR3: CASSQLAGADTQYF
J: TRBJ2-5; size: -; D: TRBD1; V: TRBV30; DNA: TGTGCCTGGAGTGTCGGACAGGGGACGGGCGAGACCCAGTACTTC; CDR3: CAWSVGQGTGETQYF
J: TRBJ2-7; size: -; D: TRBD1; V: TRBV10-2; DNA: TGCGCCAGCAGTGACGGGACAGGGGGCCACGAGCAGTACTTC; CDR3: CASSDGTGGHEQYF
J: TRBJ2-5; size: -; D: TRBD1; V: TRBV5-4; DNA: TGTGCCAGCAGCCCAGGACAGGGGCAAGAGACCCAGTACTTC; CDR3: CASSPGQGQETQYF
J: TRBJ2-2; size: once; D: -; V: TRBV5-1; DNA: TGCGCCAGCAGCTTGGAGTGGGCCACCGGGGAGCTGTTTTTT; CDR3: CASSLEWATGELFF
J: TRBJ1-1; size: -; D: -; V: TRBV7-9; DNA: TGTGCCAGCAGCTTAGCGCAGGGGTGGCGAACTGAAGCTTTCTTT; CDR3: CASSLAQGWRTEAFF
J: TRBJ2-5; size: -; D: TRBD2; V: TRBV5-1; DNA: TGCGCCAGCAGTTCACCACCGGGACTAGCGGGAGGAGAGACCCAGTACTTC; CDR3: CASSSPPGLAGGETQYF
J: TRBJ1-2; size: -; D: TRBD1; V: TRBV6-2/TRBV6-3; DNA: TGTGCCAGCACCCCCCGACAGGGGGCTTACTATGGCTACACCTTC; CDR3: CASTPRQGAYYGYTF
J: TRBJ2-3; size: -; D: TRBD2; V: TRBV4-1; DNA: TGCGCCAGCAGTCCTGGGACTAGCGGGGGGGCAGATACGCAGTATTTT; CDR3: CASSPGTSGGADTQYF
J: TRBJ1-6; size: -; D: TRBD1; V: TRBV7-9; DNA: TGTGCCAGCAGCACCCTGGACAGGGGGCGGAATTCACCCCTCCACTTT; CDR3: CASSTLDRGRNSPLHF
J: TRBJ1-3; size: -; D: -; V: TRBV19; DNA: TGTGCCAGTAGTCGTCGATCCCAGGGAACTGGAAACACCATATATTTT; CDR3: CASSRRSQGTGNTIYF
J: TRBJ1-1; size: once; D: -; V: TRBV11-2; DNA: TGTGCCAGCAGCTTAGAGAAATGGGCGGGGGGCGCTGAAGCTTTCTTT; CDR3: CASSLEKWAGGAEAFF